This entry is about one T cell receptor beta chain. What it binds is not known. A much larger clone differs by one base, so this may be a read error. These data originate in a study of breast tumors, draining lymph nodes, adjacent tissues. General observations from the study: Tumor TCR diversity was below lymph nodes but above nontumor tissue. Data only fit, rather than demonstrated, lymph node origin of most tumor T cells.

TCRdb fed the multiplex PCR reads into MiXCR, producing one record per CDR3 protein. This sample has 100,000 to 150,000 distinct CDR3 sequences, with 15% to 20% found just once. Breast cancer patients provided tissue from their axillary draining lymph nodes. Germline CDR1 reads LGHNA; CDR2 reads YNFKEQ. The CDR3 totals 15 residues. The sample comprised axillary lymph node tissue. The chain combines TRBV4-2 with TRBJ1-5; D gene uncertain. The clonotype was recovered from a female donor with breast cancer. Some clones in this sample may be carry-over from other donors' samples. The CDR3 region has the DNA TGTGCCAGCGGCCAAGAGGCAGGTCAAAGTCAGCCCCAGCATTTT. Translated: CASGQEAGQSQPQHF.